The text below deals with one T cell receptor beta chain. What it recognizes is unknown. Via MiXCR, TCRdb re-called the 5' RACE reads, giving one row per CDR3 protein. The sample holds 450,000 or so distinct CDR3 sequences, around 25% seen once. This sample was included in a study of T-cell memory formation after mild COVID-19. Findings and limits, study-wide: A second wave of clones peaked on day 37, and their SARS-CoV-2 specificity went unconfirmed.

The sequencing sample was made of PBMCs or a T cell subset sorted from them (not recorded which). The TCR was taken from an adult woman who had mild COVID-19 (a few samples of this study predate the infection). Cell type and time point are not known.

The CDR3 region is CASSDSSGGDTGELFF. CDR3 sequence (DNA): TGTGCCAGCAGTGACTCGAGCGGGGGGGACACCGGGGAGCTGTTTTTT. This sequence joins TRBV6-4 and TRBJ2-2, with 10 bases fitting TRBD2. V lost 0 bases to trimming and J lost 3 bases; unmatched junction nucleotides: 1. In germline, CDR1 is MRHNA, CDR2 SNTAGT. The length of the CDR3 is 16 residues.